This T cell receptor beta chain was obtained from a study of cytomegalovirus exposure and HLA in healthy donors. Profiling relied on immunoSEQ multiplex PCR, and the TCRdb table lists in-frame clones only, not all of them. The sample carries fewer than 300,000 clones, approximately 90% recorded once. Whole-study findings and limits: In vitro work confirmed that a few CMV-associated chains recognize CMV antigens.

About this clone itself: The antigen is not known.

The TCR sequence derives from a woman aged 18-29 years in good health and CMV-seronegative. The sequenced sample was PBMCs.

In nucleotides, the CDR3 is TGTGCCAGCAGCCTTACAGGGGGAACCTACGAGCAGTACTTC. Protein sequence: CASSLTGGTYEQYF. This chain connects TRBV7-2 to TRBJ2-7; TRBD1 matches at 8 bases. Unmatched junction bases numbered 5, after V lost 5 bases and J lost 2 bases. The germline V gene has CDR1 SGHTA and CDR2 FQGNSA. CDR3 length: 14 residues.